Presented here are 27 T cell receptor beta chains from one specimen sequenced in a study of shared clonotypes between healthy human individuals. The protocol was immunoSEQ multiplex PCR, while the TCRdb copy is restricted to in-frame clones and leaves out a portion. The table has about 870,000 clones, around 93% seen once. Naive CD8 cells lacked CD45RO and underwent positive selection for CCR7, leaving out terminally differentiated effector memory CD45RA+ cells. The source material was naive CD8+ T cells sorted from blood. The receptors come from a man aged 30 to 45 in good health.

As concerns this clone: The junction departs from germline at one end; a sequencing error may be responsible. The V gene is TRBV5-1, the J gene TRBJ2-7; 10 bases align to TRBD1. The CDR3 has 18 residues. Per germline, CDR1 SGHRS and CDR2 YFSETQ. CDR3: CASSLGQGSSLLPYEQYF. The DNA of the CDR3 is TGCGCCAGCAGTTTGGGACAGGGGTCATCGCTACTCCCCTACGAGCAGTACTTC. The complete variable domain, with remaining parts taken from reference TRBV5-1 and TRBJ2-7, reads KAGVTQTPRYLIKTRGQQVTLSCSPISGHRSVSWYQQTPGQGLQFLFEYFSETQRNKGNFPGRFSGRQFSNSRSEMNVSTLELGDSALYLCASSLGQGSSLLPYEQYFGPGTRLTVT.

J is TRBJ2-3 and V is TRBV7-3, with TRBD2 as a possible D gene (5 bases). The V end lost 3 bases, the J end lost 2 bases, and 9 bases lay between the germline ends. Looked up from germline, CDR1 is SGHTA and CDR2 is FQGTGA. The CDR3 is 14 amino acids. The CDR3 DNA reads as TGTGCCAGCAGCTTCAGCGGATACACAGATACGCAGTATTTT. It translates to CASSFSGYTDTQYF. The variable domain in full, with the rest retrieved from reference TRBV7-3 and TRBJ2-3, is GAGVSQTPSNKVTEKGKYVELRCDPISGHTALYWYRQSLGQGPEFLIYFQGTGAADDSGLPNDRFFAVRPEGSVSTLKIQRTERGDSAVYLCASSFSGYTDTQYFGPGTRLTVL.

The chain recombines TRBV6-5 with TRBJ2-3; 8 bases are a match to TRBD1. The CDR3 totals 15 residues. Trimming cost V 0 bases and J 4 bases; bases outside gene matches: 3. Germline assignment: CDR1 MNHEY and CDR2 SVGAGI. CDR3 DNA: TGTGCCAGCAGTTACTCCGGACAGGGAGCAGATACGCAGTATTTT. It translates to CASSYSGQGADTQYF.

The chain joins TRBV7-9 to TRBJ1-2; D is unclear. The CDR3 is made up of 15 amino acids. V was trimmed by 4 bases and J by 4 bases, leaving 16 bases between them. CDR1 and CDR2 (germline): SEHNR, FQNEAQ (reference sequence). The CDR3 is CASSSSDGFGYGYTF. The DNA of the CDR3 is TGTGCCAGCAGCTCAAGCGATGGGTTTGGCTATGGCTACACCTTC.

For this clone: This sample includes further DNA sequences coding for the same CDR3. The V gene is TRBV4-1, the J gene TRBJ2-1; D is ambiguous. Trimming took off 1 base at V and 0 bases at J, with 7 bases between the two ends. The germline gives CDR1 MGHRA, CDR2 YSYEKL. The CDR3 has 15 amino acids. CDR3 amino acids: CASSQGASSYNEQFF. The CDR3 DNA follows: TGCGCCAGCAGCCAAGGGGCGAGCTCCTACAATGAGCAGTTCTTC.

The J gene is TRBJ2-1, the V gene TRBV28; 8 bases are a match to TRBD1. V trimming: 6 bases; J trimming: 5 bases; junction bases outside the gene matches: 3. Germline V CDR1 and CDR2: MDHEN, SYDVKM. This CDR3 spans 13 amino acids. CDR3 coding DNA: TGTGCCAGCAGGGGACAGGCGGACAATGAGCAGTTCTTC. Amino acid sequence: CASRGQADNEQFF.

V gene TRBV27 combines with J gene TRBJ2-2, with D possibly being TRBD1 (6 bases). This CDR3 comprises 12 residues. With 8 bases removed from V and 9 bases from J, the gap between germline ends came to 13 bases. Germline V gene data show CDR1 as MNHEY and CDR2 as SMNVEV (reference sequence). The CDR3 coding sequence is TGTGCCAGCGGCAAAGGGGGTCGGGAGCTGTTTTTT. The encoded protein is CASGKGGRELFF.

V usage is TRBV27 and J usage is TRBJ1-2; possibly TRBD1 for D (5 bases). Trimming shortened V by 6 bases and J by 1 base, and 6 bases separated the two germline ends. The germline V gene has CDR1 MNHEY and CDR2 SMNVEV (reference sequence). This CDR3 has 12 amino acids. The CDR3 DNA is TGTGCCAGCAGGGGGCTTAACTATGGCTACACCTTC. Protein: CASRGLNYGYTF.

This clone was detected only once. This chain joins TRBV6-6 and TRBJ2-5, with 8 nucleotides matching TRBD2. The CDR3 is 14 residues long. Germline V gives CDR1 MNHNY, CDR2 SVGAGI (reference sequence). J lost 5 bases, V lost 8 bases, and 10 bases had no gene match. CDR3 bases: TGTGCCAGCGAGCGGGAGCCACTATTGGAGACCCAGTACTTC. Translated: CASEREPLLETQYF.

J is TRBJ2-5 and V is TRBV7-9, with D possibly being TRBD1 or TRBD2 (5 bases each). CDR1 and CDR2 from the germline V gene are SEHNR and FQNEAQ (reference sequence). Trimming pared 5 bases from V and 5 bases from J, leaving 21 bases between. CDR3 size: 16 residues. For the CDR3, the DNA is TGTGCCAGCAGCCCATACAGTGGGGGTGCTCGGGAGACCCAGTACTTC. Translation gives CASSPYSGGARETQYF.

This chain links TRBV5-4 with TRBJ2-1; D possibly corresponds to TRBD2 (5 bases). Germline assignment: CDR1 SGHNT and CDR2 YYREEE (reference sequence). The CDR3 totals 14 residues. Trimming stripped 1 base from V and 5 bases from J, with 10 bases between. CDR3 protein: CASSLILADNEQFF. CDR3 coding DNA: TGTGCCAGCAGCTTGATCCTAGCAGACAATGAGCAGTTCTTC. Full variable domain (remainder filled in from reference TRBV5-4 and TRBJ2-1): ETGVTQSPTHLIKTRGQQVTLRCSSQSGHNTVSWYQQALGQGPQFIFQYYREEENGRGNFPPRFSGLQFPNYSSELNVNALELDDSALYLCASSLILADNEQFFGPGTRLTVL.

Details on this clone: Its ends do not fully match the called genes, so a read error is possible. The chain uses TRBV7-9 and TRBJ1-2; D perhaps matches TRBD1 (5 bases). CDR3 length: 14 amino acids. CDR1 and CDR2 (germline): SEHNR, FQNEAQ (reference sequence). CDR3 sequence (DNA): TGTGCCAGCAGCCTAGCGGGGCTCGCCTATGGCTACACCTTC. It specifies CASSLAGLAYGYTF. Full variable domain (rest looked up from reference TRBV7-9 and TRBJ1-2): DTGVSQNPRHKITKRGQNVTFRCDPISEHNRLYWYRQTLGQGPEFLTYFQNEAQLEKSRLLSDRFSAERPKGSFSTLEIQRTEQGDSAMYLCASSLAGLAYGYTFGSGTRLTVV.

The chain has TRBV15 and TRBJ2-7, with 13 bases lining up with TRBD2. The germline CDR1 and CDR2 sequences are LNHNV and YYDKDF (reference sequence). The CDR3 covers 15 residues. Trimming cost V 4 bases and J 2 bases; bases outside gene matches: 2. This chain's CDR3 is CATSTGTSGAYEQYF. CDR3 nucleotides: TGTGCCACCAGCACAGGGACTAGCGGGGCCTACGAGCAGTACTTC.

The V call is TRBV27, the J call TRBJ2-7, with D perhaps matching TRBD1 (6 bases). This CDR3 contains 13 residues. Germline CDR1 reads MNHEY; CDR2 reads SMNVEV (reference sequence). The V end lost 7 bases, the J end lost 5 bases, and 15 bases lay between the germline ends. CDR3 region: CASKGDTPNEQYF. The CDR3 DNA reads as TGTGCCAGCAAGGGGGACACCCCTAACGAGCAGTACTTC.

This chain links TRBV7-9 with TRBJ2-7; 7 bases fit TRBD1. This CDR3 has 16 residues. Germline CDR1 and CDR2: SEHNR and FQNEAQ (reference sequence). V gave up 1 base and J gave up 2 bases; unmatched junction bases: 8. The CDR3 region is CASSLVDRSRPYEQYF. The CDR3 DNA reads as TGTGCCAGCAGCTTAGTGGACAGGTCGCGTCCCTACGAGCAGTACTTC.

This clone was seen a single time. The chain joins TRBV6-6 to TRBJ2-5; maybe TRBD1 (5 bases). Germline V gene sequence: CDR1 MNHNY, CDR2 SVGAGI (reference sequence). The germline V and J ends were trimmed by 0 bases and 2 bases, with 7 bases remaining between them. The CDR3 is made up of 14 amino acids. CDR3 amino acids: CASSYSAGQETQYF. The CDR3 nucleotides read TGTGCCAGCAGTTACTCGGCAGGGCAAGAGACCCAGTACTTC.

This clone was seen more than once but under ten times. This rearrangement joins TRBV10-3 to TRBJ2-2; no reliable D call. Germline V CDR1 and CDR2: ENHRY, SYGVKD. Trimming stripped 2 bases from V and 5 bases from J, with 3 bases between. CDR3 length equals 12 residues. In DNA form, the CDR3 reads TGTGCCATCAGTGAGGTTACCGGGGAGCTGTTTTTT. Its protein is CAISEVTGELFF.

The chain couples TRBV19 to TRBJ2-7; no definite D call. The CDR3 runs to 14 residues. Germline V gene lookup returns CDR1 LNHDA and CDR2 SQIVND (reference sequence). Trimming left V 5 bases short and J 2 bases short, with 13 bases between. The CDR3 protein is CASSPWSGAYEQYF. CDR3 nucleotides: TGTGCCAGTAGTCCCTGGTCAGGCGCCTACGAGCAGTACTTC.

This clone was seen more than once but under ten times. The sample carries other DNA sequences with the same CDR3. V is TRBV27 and J is TRBJ2-7, with 7 bases fitting TRBD1. This CDR3 comprises 11 residues. Germline V CDR1 and CDR2: MNHEY, SMNVEV (reference sequence). The V and J ends lost 9 bases and 3 bases, in that order; junction bases with no gene match: 2. For the CDR3, the DNA is TGTGCCAGTAGGGACAGCTACGAGCAGTACTTC. It specifies CASRDSYEQYF.

As for this clone: Other DNA sequences in this specimen translate into the identical CDR3. This chain uses TRBV5-6 with TRBJ1-1; D is uncertain. CDR1 is SGHDT and CDR2 is YYEEEE in the germline V gene. Trimming stripped 0 bases from V and 2 bases from J, with 5 bases between. This CDR3 has 13 residues. CDR3 sequence: CASSLGGNTEAFF. The CDR3 nucleotides read TGTGCCAGCAGCTTGGGTGGAAACACTGAAGCTTTCTTT.

J is TRBJ2-7 and V is TRBV28; D is unresolved. The length of the CDR3 is 13 residues. The V gene lost 2 bases and the J gene lost 3 bases, with 8 bases spanning the gap. CDR1 is MDHEN and CDR2 is SYDVKM in the germline V gene. In nucleotides, the CDR3 is TGTGCCAGCAGTTTACGTGGGTACTACGAGCAGTACTTC. It encodes CASSLRGYYEQYF.

V gene TRBV28 combines with J gene TRBJ2-1; TRBD2 agrees at 7 bases. The trim removed 6 bases at V and 3 bases at J, leaving 23 bases unmatched. CDR1 and CDR2 (germline): MDHEN, SYDVKM. The CDR3 is made up of 20 amino acids. CDR3 region: CASRGTSAGDLGLYYNEQFF. In DNA form, the CDR3 reads TGTGCCAGCAGGGGCACGTCGGCGGGAGACTTGGGGCTTTACTACAATGAGCAGTTCTTC.

The chain is built from TRBV7-9 and TRBJ1-1, with D possibly matching TRBD1 (6 bases). The CDR3 spans 14 residues. V was pared by 7 bases and J by 1 base, with 13 bases between. Germline V gene lookup returns CDR1 SEHNR and CDR2 FQNEAQ (reference sequence). DNA of the CDR3: TGTGCCAGCATCCCACGGGGGGCGAACACTGAAGCTTTCTTT. Translating it yields CASIPRGANTEAFF.

Points on this clone: Other DNA sequences within the sample encode an identical CDR3. The chain uses TRBV27 and TRBJ2-7, with 8 positions matching TRBD2. Per germline, CDR1 MNHEY and CDR2 SMNVEV (reference sequence). Trimming at V came to 6 bases and at J to 4 bases, leaving 11 bases not matched to a gene. This CDR3 contains 15 residues. The CDR3 nucleotides are TGTGCCAGCAGCCTCTCGGCGGGAGGATTGTACGAGCAGTACTTC. Protein: CASSLSAGGLYEQYF.

Comments on this clone: The junction and the germline gene differ at one end; a read error may be behind it. This sequence joins TRBV6-6 and TRBJ2-1; TRBD2 is a possible D gene (6 bases). CDR1 MNHNY and CDR2 SVGAGI come from the germline V gene (reference sequence). The CDR3 has 15 residues. CDR3 bases: TGTACCAGCACTCTGGACGGGAGCTCCTACAATGAGCAGTTCTTC. It translates to CTSTLDGSSYNEQFF.

V gene TRBV11-3 combines with J gene TRBJ2-2; 13 bases match TRBD2. Trimming at V came to 5 bases and at J to 7 bases, leaving 13 bases not matched to a gene. The CDR3 has 18 residues. The germline V gene has CDR1 SGHNT and CDR2 YENEEA. The CDR3 region is CASSGTSGLAGPHGELFF. The CDR3, as DNA: TGTGCCAGCAGCGGCACCTCGGGACTAGCGGGACCTCACGGGGAGCTGTTTTTT.

The chain joins TRBV19 to TRBJ1-2; no reliable D call. This CDR3 region has 15 residues. V lost 10 bases and J 3 bases, leaving 21 bases between the germline ends. The germline V gene encodes CDR1 LNHDA and CDR2 SQIVND (reference sequence). DNA of the CDR3: TGTGCCATTCACAGATCGGGAGTGCAGCACTATGGCTACACCTTC. Amino acid sequence: CAIHRSGVQHYGYTF.